The clone carrying this T cell receptor beta chain was found many times. What it binds is unknown. Germline lookup yields CDR1 MNHNS and CDR2 SASEGT. The CDR3 runs to 17 residues. Losses at the gene ends were 0 bases for V and 2 bases for J; bases not matched to a gene: 10. The sample is drawn from a study of Graves' ophthalmopathy and Graves' hyperthyroidism. The study, taken as a whole, reports: Ophthalmopathy was separated from stable hyperthyroidism by a 13-signature model with about 86% sensitivity and around 81% specificity.

The sequenced template was RNA, covering the TCR beta CDR3 region. HTBI primers primed a first-round RT-PCR, and a second-round multiplex PCR followed. TCRdb fed the multiplex PCR reads into MiXCR, producing one record per CDR3 protein. This sample carries about 620,000 distinct CDR3 sequences, 22% of them seen once, and the ten largest clones take roughly 6.9%. The sequence was obtained from a woman between 18 and 29 years old with stable Graves' hyperthyroidism. Some clones in this sample may be carry-over from other donors' samples. The V gene is TRBV6-1, the J gene TRBJ2-7, with 7 bases that match TRBD1. Sample: peripheral blood. This CDR3 is CASSEAWTGETPYEQYF. DNA for the CDR3: TGTGCCAGCAGTGAAGCGTGGACAGGAGAAACACCCTACGAGCAGTACTTC.